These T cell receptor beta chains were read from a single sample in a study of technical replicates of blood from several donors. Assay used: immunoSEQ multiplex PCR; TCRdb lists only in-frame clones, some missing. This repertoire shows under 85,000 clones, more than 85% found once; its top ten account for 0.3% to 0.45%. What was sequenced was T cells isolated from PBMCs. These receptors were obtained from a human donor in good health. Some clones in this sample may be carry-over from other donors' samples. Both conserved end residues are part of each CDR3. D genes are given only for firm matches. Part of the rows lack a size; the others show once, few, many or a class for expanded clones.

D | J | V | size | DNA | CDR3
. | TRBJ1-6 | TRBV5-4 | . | TGTGCCAGCAGCTTGGACAGCTCCTATAATTCACCCCTCCACTTT | CASSLDSSYNSPLHF
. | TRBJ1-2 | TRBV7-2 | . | TGTGCCAGCAGCCCCGACTACCTTAACTATGGCTACACCTTC | CASSPDYLNYGYTF
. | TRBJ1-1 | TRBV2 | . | TGTGCCAGCAGTGAGTTCCATCGGGGGGTGATTAACACTGAAGCTTTCTTT | CASSEFHRGVINTEAFF
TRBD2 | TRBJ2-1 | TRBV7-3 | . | TGTGCCAGCAGCTTACAGCCTAGCGGAAATGAGCAGTTCTTC | CASSLQPSGNEQFF
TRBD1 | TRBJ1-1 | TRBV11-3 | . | TGTGCCAGCAGCCCCAAGACAGGGGACACTGAAGCTTTCTTT | CASSPKTGDTEAFF
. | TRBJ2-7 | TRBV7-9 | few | TGTGCCAGCAGCCCAACTAGCAACGAGCAGTACTTC | CASSPTSNEQYF
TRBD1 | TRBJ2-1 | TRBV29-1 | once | TGCAGCGCATGGGACAGGGAATACAATGAGCAGTTCTTC | CSAWDREYNEQFF
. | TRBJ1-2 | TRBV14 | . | TGTGCCAGCCTCCAGGGAAAAGACTATGGCTACACCTTC | CASLQGKDYGYTF
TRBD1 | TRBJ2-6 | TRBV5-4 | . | TGTGCCAGCAGCCCGGGACAGGTATATGCTGAGGCCAACGTCCTGACTTTC | CASSPGQVYAEANVLTF
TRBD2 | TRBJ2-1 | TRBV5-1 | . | TGCGCCAGCAGCCAAGAGCGGGGGGCCTACAATGAGCAGTTCTTC | CASSQERGAYNEQFF
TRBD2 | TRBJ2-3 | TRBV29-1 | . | TGCAGCGTGGAACCTATAGTAGCGGGAGAGAGCACAGATACGCAGTATTTT | CSVEPIVAGESTDTQYF
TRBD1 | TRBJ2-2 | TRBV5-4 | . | TGTGCCAGCAGCTTGAACAGGGGGAACACCGGGGAGCTGTTTTTT | CASSLNRGNTGELFF
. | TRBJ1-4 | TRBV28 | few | TGTGCCAGCAGATGGGGCAGGGGTGAAAAACTGTTTTTT | CASRWGRGEKLFF
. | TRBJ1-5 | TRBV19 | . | TGTGCCAGTAGTGTATTGGACGGGGGAAATCAGCCCCAGCATTTT | CASSVLDGGNQPQHF
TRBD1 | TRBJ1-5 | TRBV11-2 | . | TGTGCCAGCAGCTTAGACACAGGGGGCAATCAGCCCCAGCATTTT | CASSLDTGGNQPQHF
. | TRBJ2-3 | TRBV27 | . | TGTGCCAGCATCGGTGAATACCCGACAGATACGCAGTATTTT | CASIGEYPTDTQYF
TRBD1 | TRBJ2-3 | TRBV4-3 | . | TGCGCCAGCAGCCAAGATGGGACAGTCCCCACAGATACGCAGTATTTT | CASSQDGTVPTDTQYF
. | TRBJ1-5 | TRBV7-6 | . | TGTGCCAGCAGCAGGGGACTCCTCAATCAGCCCCAGCATTTT | CASSRGLLNQPQHF
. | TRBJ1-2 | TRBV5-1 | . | TGCGCCAGCATGGAGGGGAGAGGCTACACCTTC | CASMEGRGYTF
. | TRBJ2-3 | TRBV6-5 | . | TGTGCCAGCAGTTACCACGCGGGGCTTAACACAGATACGCAGTATTTT | CASSYHAGLNTDTQYF